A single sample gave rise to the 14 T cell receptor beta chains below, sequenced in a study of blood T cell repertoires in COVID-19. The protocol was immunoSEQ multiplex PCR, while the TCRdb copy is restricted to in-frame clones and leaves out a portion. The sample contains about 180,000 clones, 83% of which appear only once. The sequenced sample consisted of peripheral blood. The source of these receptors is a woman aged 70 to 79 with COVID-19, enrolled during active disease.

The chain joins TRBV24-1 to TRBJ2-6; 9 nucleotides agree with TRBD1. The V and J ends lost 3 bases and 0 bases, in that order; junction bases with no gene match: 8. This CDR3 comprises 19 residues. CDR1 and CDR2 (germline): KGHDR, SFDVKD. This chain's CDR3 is CATSDPQGAGSSGANVLTF. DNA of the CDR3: TGTGCCACCAGTGATCCACAGGGGGCGGGATCCTCTGGGGCCAACGTCCTGACTTTC.

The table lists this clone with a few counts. The CDR3 protein is CASSVGAASNQPQHF. CDR3 DNA sequence: TGTGCCAGCAGCGTAGGGGCAGCATCCAATCAGCCCCAGCATTTT. The gene calls are TRBV9 and TRBJ1-5; D unclear. V was shortened by 0 bases and J by 3 bases, with 10 bases between the two germline ends. Germline assignment: CDR1 SGDLS and CDR2 YYNGEE. The CDR3 sequence is 15 residues long.

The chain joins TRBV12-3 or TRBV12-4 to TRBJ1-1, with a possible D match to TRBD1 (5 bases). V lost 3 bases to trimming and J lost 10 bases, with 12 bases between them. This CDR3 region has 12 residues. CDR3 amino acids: CASSFLGASAFF. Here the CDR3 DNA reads TGTGCCAGCAGTTTTTTAGGGGCGTCAGCTTTCTTT.

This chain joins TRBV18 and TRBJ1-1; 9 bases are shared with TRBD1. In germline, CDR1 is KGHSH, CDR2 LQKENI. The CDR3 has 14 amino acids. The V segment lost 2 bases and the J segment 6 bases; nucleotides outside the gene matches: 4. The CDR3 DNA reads TGTGCCAGCTCACCAAGGACAGGGGCCGCTGAAGCTTTCTTT. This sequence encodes CASSPRTGAAEAFF. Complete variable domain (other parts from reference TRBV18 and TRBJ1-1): NAGVMQNPRHLVRRRGQEARLRCSPMKGHSHVYWYRQLPEEGLKFMVYLQKENIIDESGMPKERFSAEFPKEGPSILRIQQVVRGDSAAYFCASSPRTGAAEAFFGQGTRLTVV.

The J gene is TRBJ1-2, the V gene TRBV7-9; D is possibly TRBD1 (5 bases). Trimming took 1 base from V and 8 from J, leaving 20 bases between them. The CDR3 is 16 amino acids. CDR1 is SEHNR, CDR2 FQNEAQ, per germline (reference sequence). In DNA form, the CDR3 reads TGTGCCAGCAGCTTAGAAGTCACGGCGGCAGGGAAGGGCTACACCTTC. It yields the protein CASSLEVTAAGKGYTF. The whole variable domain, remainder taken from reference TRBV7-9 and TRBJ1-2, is DTGVSQNPRHKITKRGQNVTFRCDPISEHNRLYWYRQTLGQGPEFLTYFQNEAQLEKSRLLSDRFSAERPKGSFSTLEIQRTEQGDSAMYLCASSLEVTAAGKGYTFGSGTRLTVV.

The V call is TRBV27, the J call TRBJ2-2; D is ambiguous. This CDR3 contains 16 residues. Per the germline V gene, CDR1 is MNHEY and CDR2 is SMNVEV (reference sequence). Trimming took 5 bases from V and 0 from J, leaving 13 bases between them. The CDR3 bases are TGTGCCAGCAGTCCCTCCTTCTACGCGAACACCGGGGAGCTGTTTTTT. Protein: CASSPSFYANTGELFF.

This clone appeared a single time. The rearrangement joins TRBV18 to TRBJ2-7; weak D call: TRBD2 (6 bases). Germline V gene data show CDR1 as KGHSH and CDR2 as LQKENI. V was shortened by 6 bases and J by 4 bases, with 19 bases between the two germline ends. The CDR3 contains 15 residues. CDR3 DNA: TGTGCCAGCTCGGAAGGGTTGGGGACTGGGTACGAGCAGTACTTC. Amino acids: CASSEGLGTGYEQYF.

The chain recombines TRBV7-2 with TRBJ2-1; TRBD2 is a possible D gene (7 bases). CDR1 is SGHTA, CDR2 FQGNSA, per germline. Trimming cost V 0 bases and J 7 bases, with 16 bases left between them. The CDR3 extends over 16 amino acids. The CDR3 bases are TGTGCCAGCAGCTTAGCGGGGCGGGGGCTGATGAATGAGCAGTTCTTC. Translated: CASSLAGRGLMNEQFF.

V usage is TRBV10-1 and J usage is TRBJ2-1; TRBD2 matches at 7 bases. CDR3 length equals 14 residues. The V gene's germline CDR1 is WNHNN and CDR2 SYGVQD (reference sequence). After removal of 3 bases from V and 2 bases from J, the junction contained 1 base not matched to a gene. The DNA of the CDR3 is TGCGCCAGCAGTGACAGCGGGGCCTACAATGAGCAGTTCTTC. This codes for CASSDSGAYNEQFF.

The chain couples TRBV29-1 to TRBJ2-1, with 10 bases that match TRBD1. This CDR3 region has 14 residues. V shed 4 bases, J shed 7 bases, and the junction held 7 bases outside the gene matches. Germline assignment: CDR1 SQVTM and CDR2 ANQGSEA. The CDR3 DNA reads TGCAGCGTTGGGGGGGGACAGGGGATTAATGAGCAGTTCTTC. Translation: CSVGGGQGINEQFF.

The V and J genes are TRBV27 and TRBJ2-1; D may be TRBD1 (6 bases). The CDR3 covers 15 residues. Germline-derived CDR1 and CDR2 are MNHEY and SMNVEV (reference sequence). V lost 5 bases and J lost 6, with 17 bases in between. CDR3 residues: CASSPARVGGNEQFF. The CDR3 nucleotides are TGTGCCAGCAGTCCAGCCAGGGTAGGGGGCAATGAGCAGTTCTTC.

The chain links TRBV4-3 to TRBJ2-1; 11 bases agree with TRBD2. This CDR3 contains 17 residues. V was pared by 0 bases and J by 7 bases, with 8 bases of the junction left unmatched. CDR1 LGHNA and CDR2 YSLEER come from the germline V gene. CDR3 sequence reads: CASSQELKLAGANEQFF. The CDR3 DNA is TGCGCCAGCAGCCAAGAATTGAAACTAGCGGGAGCGAATGAGCAGTTCTTC.

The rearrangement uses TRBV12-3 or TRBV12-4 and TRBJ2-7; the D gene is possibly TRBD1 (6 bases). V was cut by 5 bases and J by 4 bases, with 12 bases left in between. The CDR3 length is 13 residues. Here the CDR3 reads CASSTLGQYEQYF. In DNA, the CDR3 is TGTGCCAGCAGTACCCTCGGACAGTACGAGCAGTACTTC.

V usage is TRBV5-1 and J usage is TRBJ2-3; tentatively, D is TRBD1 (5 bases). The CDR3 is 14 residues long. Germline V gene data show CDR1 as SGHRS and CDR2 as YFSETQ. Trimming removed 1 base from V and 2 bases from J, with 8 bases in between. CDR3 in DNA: TGCGCCAGCAGCTTGAGACAGCTCACAGATACGCAGTATTTT. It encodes CASSLRQLTDTQYF.